This T cell receptor (beta chain) was retrieved from a study of blood T cell repertoires in COVID-19. At the level of the study: Some COVID-19 samples were acute and others convalescent; all came from the United States, Italy and Spain.

Patients at the Seattle site were enrolled during active infection and followed longitudinally. Germline assignment: CDR1 MGHRA and CDR2 YSYEKL. The V end lost 4 bases, the J end lost 4 bases, and 10 bases lay between the germline ends. CDR3 length equals 13 residues. In the original workflow: By means of reference gene primer amplification, nucleated cell counts were estimated. The assay was immunoSEQ multiplex PCR, and TCRdb's table has in-frame clones only and misses some. D and trimming come from the DNA, and the V and J calls and clone size come from that table. The sample holds some 360,000 clones, approximately 89% seen once.

V gene TRBV4-1 combines with J gene TRBJ1-2; D gene uncertain. This sequence was found in an older woman with COVID-19, enrolled during active disease. The material sequenced was peripheral blood. This CDR3 is CASSLSLRYGYTF. CDR3 in DNA: TGCGCCAGCAGCCTTTCCCTACGCTATGGCTACACCTTC.